This T cell receptor (beta chain) stems from a study of blood T cell repertoires in COVID-19. The method was immunoSEQ multiplex PCR; TCRdb's version includes in-frame clones alone and lacks a portion of them. This table holds about 260,000 clones, approximately 91% found once. The source of this sequence is a human donor in a cohort sampled during active COVID-19. The sequencing input was peripheral blood.

The CDR3 region is CASSPRRELNEQYF. CDR3 nucleotide sequence: TGTGCCAGCTCACCACGGCGGGAACTAAACGAGCAGTACTTC. V gene TRBV18 combines with J gene TRBJ2-7; TRBD2 might be the D (6 bases). CDR1 is KGHSH and CDR2 is LQKENI in the germline V gene. The germline V and J ends were trimmed by 1 base and 5 bases, with 12 bases remaining between them. This CDR3 has 14 amino acids.